One and the same sample provided the 16 T cell receptor beta chains below, sequenced in a study of neoadjuvant anti-PD-1 for oral cavity cancer. Using immunoSEQ multiplex PCR, the repertoire was profiled, and TCRdb retains in-frame clones only, with some absent. Of roughly 24,000 clones listed, roughly 30% are singletons. Documented time point: after neoadjuvant nivolumab, at surgical resection. The material was tumor tissue, obtained after nivolumab (anti-PD-1) treatment. These TCRs come from a person between 35 and 79 years old with oral cavity squamous cell carcinoma.

This sequence joins TRBV6-4 and TRBJ1-2; D unclear. Germline CDR1 and CDR2: MRHNA and SNTAGT. The CDR3 length is 15 residues. The V end lost 5 bases, the J end lost 0 bases, and 13 bases lay between the germline ends. CDR3 sequence: CASSFKQFANYGYTF. CDR3 DNA sequence: TGTGCCAGCAGTTTCAAACAATTCGCTAACTATGGCTACACCTTC.

The rearrangement links TRBV2 to TRBJ2-2; D unclear. The CDR3 is 15 residues long. V gave up 6 bases and J gave up 0 bases, with 11 bases separating them. The germline CDR1 and CDR2 sequences are SNHLY and FYNNEI. This chain's CDR3 is CASRQLTANTGELFF. CDR3 in DNA: TGTGCCAGCAGGCAACTGACGGCGAACACCGGGGAGCTGTTTTTT.

V usage is TRBV15 and J usage is TRBJ2-7; D is possibly TRBD1 (6 bases). CDR3 length equals 12 residues. Trimming took 6 bases from V and 2 from J, leaving 8 bases between them. Germline V gene sequence: CDR1 LNHNV, CDR2 YYDKDF (reference sequence). CDR3 amino acids: CATSGQTYEQYF. CDR3 DNA sequence: TGTGCCACCAGTGGACAGACCTACGAGCAGTACTTC.

This clone turned up a few times. The V call is TRBV7-2, the J call TRBJ2-7; D is possibly TRBD2 (6 bases). Looked up from germline, CDR1 is SGHTA and CDR2 is FQGNSA. Between the trimmed V and J ends, which lost 5 bases and 6 bases, there was a span of 17 bases. The CDR3 loop spans 14 amino acids. CDR3 nucleotide sequence: TGTGCCAGCAGCACATTCGAAGGGAGGACCGAGCAGTACTTC. Amino acid sequence: CASSTFEGRTEQYF.

This clone was found many times. This chain connects TRBV30 to TRBJ1-2, with 9 bases aligning to TRBD1. The V gene's germline CDR1 is GTSNPN and CDR2 SVGIG (reference sequence). CDR3 length: 12 amino acids. Losses at the gene ends were 5 bases for V and 8 bases for J; bases not matched to a gene: 6. This CDR3 is CAWRDRERGYTF. The CDR3 DNA is TGTGCCTGGCGGGACAGGGAGCGGGGCTACACCTTC.

This clone showed up many times. The gene calls are TRBV19 and TRBJ2-7; 13 nucleotides line up with TRBD2. The germline V gene encodes CDR1 LNHDA and CDR2 SQIVND (reference sequence). This CDR3 is 19 amino acids long. Losses at the gene ends were 3 bases for V and 2 bases for J; bases not matched to a gene: 13. The CDR3 region has the DNA TGTGCCAGTAGTATCGAGGGGACTAGCGGGGACCGCCCAACCTACGAGCAGTACTTC. It codes for CASSIEGTSGDRPTYEQYF.

The chain links TRBV11-2 to TRBJ2-1, with 11 bases aligning to TRBD1. This CDR3 has 15 amino acids. Germline V gene data show CDR1 as SGHAT and CDR2 as FQNNGV. V lost 6 bases to trimming and J lost 8 bases; unmatched junction nucleotides: 9. This chain's CDR3 is CASSQAGQGGDEQFF. In DNA form, the CDR3 reads TGTGCCAGCAGTCAGGCGGGACAGGGGGGCGATGAGCAGTTCTTC.

This clone was observed a handful of times. The V and J genes are TRBV4-2 and TRBJ2-3; D call uncertain. The CDR3 spans 15 residues. Trimming removed 0 bases at V and 6 bases at J, with 13 bases between. Germline V gene sequence: CDR1 LGHNA, CDR2 YNFKEQ. Here the CDR3 reads CASSQEVTRGDTQYF. The CDR3 coding sequence is TGTGCCAGCAGCCAAGAGGTTACTCGTGGGGATACGCAGTATTTT.

The chain has TRBV5-4 and TRBJ2-5; TRBD1 or TRBD2 may be the D gene (5 bases each). Trimming took off 4 bases at V and 4 bases at J, with 17 bases between the two ends. Germline CDR1 and CDR2: SGHNT and YYREEE (reference sequence). The CDR3 spans 15 residues. CDR3 sequence (DNA): TGTGCCAGCAGCCAAGCCGGGGCTTCATTAGAGACCCAGTACTTC. This translates into CASSQAGASLETQYF.

The J gene is TRBJ2-5, the V gene TRBV7-6; weak D call: TRBD1 (6 bases). This CDR3 region has 16 residues. Per germline, CDR1 SGHVS and CDR2 FNYEAQ. The V and J ends lost 0 bases and 5 bases respectively, with 16 bases between them. For the CDR3, the DNA is TGTGCCAGCAGCTTAGCGCCGACAGGTCTTGGGGAGACCCAGTACTTC. Its translation: CASSLAPTGLGETQYF.

This chain joins TRBV6-4 and TRBJ1-2, with TRBD1 as a possible D gene (5 bases). Trimming left V 1 base short and J 7 bases short, with 10 bases between. The CDR3 length is 13 residues. Germline V gene sequence: CDR1 MRHNA, CDR2 SNTAGT. The CDR3, as DNA: TGTGCCAGCAGTGACTTCGGGGGATCTGGCTACACCTTC. Translation gives CASSDFGGSGYTF.

This clone occurred many times. The CDR3, as DNA: TGCAGCGTTGGAGAGAGCGGGCGGGCCGAGCAGTACTTC. Residues: CSVGESGRAEQYF. This rearrangement joins TRBV29-1 to TRBJ2-7; a weak D match, TRBD2 (6 bases). Germline-derived CDR1 and CDR2 are SQVTM and ANQGSEA. V lost 4 bases and J lost 6, with 16 bases in between. This CDR3 comprises 13 residues.

The chain employs TRBV9 and TRBJ1-1; TRBD1 agrees at 7 bases. The CDR3 loop spans 15 amino acids. The V segment lost 4 bases and the J segment 0 bases; nucleotides outside the gene matches: 6. Per germline, CDR1 SGDLS and CDR2 YYNGEE. CDR3 DNA sequence: TGTGCCAGCAGCCCCACTACAGGGGTGAACACTGAAGCTTTCTTT. Its translation is CASSPTTGVNTEAFF.

The rearrangement uses TRBV30 and TRBJ2-1; possible D gene TRBD2, 6 bases. This CDR3 has 14 amino acids. From germline, CDR1 is GTSNPN and CDR2 SVGIG (reference sequence). The CDR3 sequence is CAEGPGVAYNEQFF. In nucleotides, the CDR3 is TGTGCTGAAGGTCCGGGGGTGGCCTACAATGAGCAGTTCTTC.

There are a few counts of this clone. The chain uses TRBV6-1 and TRBJ2-1; TRBD2 matches 10 bases. Germline V gene sequence: CDR1 MNHNS, CDR2 SASEGT. The J segment lost 9 bases and the V segment lost 4 bases, leaving 12 bases of the junction unmatched. The CDR3 totals 16 residues. CDR3: CASSVSLAGVGFEQFF. The DNA of the CDR3 is TGTGCCAGCAGTGTGTCTCTAGCGGGAGTTGGTTTTGAGCAGTTCTTC.

The genes are TRBV11-3 and TRBJ2-7, with 7 bases fitting TRBD2. The CDR3 length is 14 residues. Germline V gene sequence: CDR1 SGHNT, CDR2 YENEEA. The junction had 8 bases not matched to a gene; V was cut back by 4 bases and J by 5 bases. The CDR3 loop is CASSSGGSKHEQYF. The CDR3 region has the DNA TGTGCCAGCAGCTCCGGCGGGAGTAAACACGAGCAGTACTTC. The whole variable domain, remainder taken from reference TRBV11-3 and TRBJ2-7, is EAGVVQSPRYKIIEKKQPVAFWCNPISGHNTLYWYLQNLGQGPELLIRYENEEAVDDSQLPKDRFSAERLKGVDSTLKIQPAELGDSAVYLCASSSGGSKHEQYFGPGTRLTVT.